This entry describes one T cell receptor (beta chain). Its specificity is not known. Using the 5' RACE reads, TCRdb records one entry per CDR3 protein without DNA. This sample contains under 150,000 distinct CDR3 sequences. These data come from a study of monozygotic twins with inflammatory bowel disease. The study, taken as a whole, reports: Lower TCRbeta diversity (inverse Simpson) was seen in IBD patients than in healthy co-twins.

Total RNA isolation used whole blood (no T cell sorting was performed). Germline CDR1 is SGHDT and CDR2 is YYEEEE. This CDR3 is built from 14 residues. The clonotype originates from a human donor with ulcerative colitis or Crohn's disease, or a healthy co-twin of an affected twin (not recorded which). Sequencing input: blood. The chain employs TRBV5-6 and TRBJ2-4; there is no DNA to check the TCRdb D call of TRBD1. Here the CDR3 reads CASSGDRGRNIQYF.